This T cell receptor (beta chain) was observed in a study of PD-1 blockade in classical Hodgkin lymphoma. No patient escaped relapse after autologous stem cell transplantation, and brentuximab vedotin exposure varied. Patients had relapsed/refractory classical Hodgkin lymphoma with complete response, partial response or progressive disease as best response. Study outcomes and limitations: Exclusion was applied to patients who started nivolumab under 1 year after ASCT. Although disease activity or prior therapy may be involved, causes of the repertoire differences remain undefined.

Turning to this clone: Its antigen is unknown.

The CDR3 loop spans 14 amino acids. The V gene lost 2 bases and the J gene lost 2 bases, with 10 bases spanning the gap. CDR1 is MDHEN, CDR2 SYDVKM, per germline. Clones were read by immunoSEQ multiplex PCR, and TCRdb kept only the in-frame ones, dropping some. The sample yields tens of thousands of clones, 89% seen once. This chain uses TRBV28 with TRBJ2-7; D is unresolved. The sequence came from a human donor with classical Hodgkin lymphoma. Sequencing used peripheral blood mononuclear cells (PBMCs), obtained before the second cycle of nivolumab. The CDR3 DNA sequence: TGTGCCAGCAGTTTAGCTACCCCACCCTACGAGCAGTACTTC. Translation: CASSLATPPYEQYF.